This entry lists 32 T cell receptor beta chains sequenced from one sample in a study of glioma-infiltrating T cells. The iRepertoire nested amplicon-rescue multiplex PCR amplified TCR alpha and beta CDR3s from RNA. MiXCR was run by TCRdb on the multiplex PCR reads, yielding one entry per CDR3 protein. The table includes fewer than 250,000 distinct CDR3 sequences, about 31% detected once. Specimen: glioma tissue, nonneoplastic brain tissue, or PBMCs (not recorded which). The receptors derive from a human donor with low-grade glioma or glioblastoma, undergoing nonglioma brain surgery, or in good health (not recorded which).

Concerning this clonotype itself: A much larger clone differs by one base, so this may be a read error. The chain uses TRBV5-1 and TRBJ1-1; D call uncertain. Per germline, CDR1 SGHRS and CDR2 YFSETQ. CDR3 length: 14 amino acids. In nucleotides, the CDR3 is TGCGCCAGCAGCTCTGGACGGCCGAACACTGAAGCTTTATTT. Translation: CASSSGRPNTEALF.

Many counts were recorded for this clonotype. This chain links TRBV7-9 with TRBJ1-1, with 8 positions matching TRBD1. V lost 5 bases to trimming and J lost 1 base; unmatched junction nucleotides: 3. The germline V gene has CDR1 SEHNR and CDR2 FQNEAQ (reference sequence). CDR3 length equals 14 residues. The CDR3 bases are TGTGCCAGCAGCAAGGGACAGGAGAACACTGAAGCTTTCTTT. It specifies CASSKGQENTEAFF.

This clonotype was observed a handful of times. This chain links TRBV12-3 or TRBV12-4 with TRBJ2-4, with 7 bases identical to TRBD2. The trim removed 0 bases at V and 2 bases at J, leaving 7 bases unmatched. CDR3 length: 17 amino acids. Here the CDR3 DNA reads TGTGCCAGCAGTTTAGCGGGAGGGCCACAGTCCAAAAACATTCAGTACTTC. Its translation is CASSLAGGPQSKNIQYF.

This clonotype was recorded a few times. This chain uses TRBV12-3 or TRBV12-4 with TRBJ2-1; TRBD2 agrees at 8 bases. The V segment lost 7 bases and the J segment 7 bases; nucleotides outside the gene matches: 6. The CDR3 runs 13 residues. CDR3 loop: CASKGTRRNEQFF. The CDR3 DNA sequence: TGTGCCAGCAAGGGGACTAGGAGAAATGAGCAGTTCTTC.

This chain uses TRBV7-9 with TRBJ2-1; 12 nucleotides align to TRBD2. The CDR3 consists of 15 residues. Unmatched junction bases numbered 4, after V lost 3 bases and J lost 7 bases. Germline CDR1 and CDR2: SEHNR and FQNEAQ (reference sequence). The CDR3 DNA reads TGTGCCAGCAGCTTGCTAGCGGGAGGGCCGAATGAGCAGTTCTTC. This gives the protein CASSLLAGGPNEQFF. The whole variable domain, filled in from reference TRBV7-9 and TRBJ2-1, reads DTGVSQNPRHKITKRGQNVTFRCDPISEHNRLYWYRQTLGQGPEFLTYFQNEAQLEKSRLLSDRFSAERPKGSFSTLEIQRTEQGDSAMYLCASSLLAGGPNEQFFGPGTRLTVL.

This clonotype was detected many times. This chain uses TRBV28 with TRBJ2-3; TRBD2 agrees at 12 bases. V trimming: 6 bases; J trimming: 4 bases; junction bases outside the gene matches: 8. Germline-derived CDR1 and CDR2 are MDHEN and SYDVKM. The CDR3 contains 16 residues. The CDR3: CASRRRLAGESDTQYF. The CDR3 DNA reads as TGTGCCAGCAGGCGACGACTAGCGGGAGAATCAGATACGCAGTATTTT.

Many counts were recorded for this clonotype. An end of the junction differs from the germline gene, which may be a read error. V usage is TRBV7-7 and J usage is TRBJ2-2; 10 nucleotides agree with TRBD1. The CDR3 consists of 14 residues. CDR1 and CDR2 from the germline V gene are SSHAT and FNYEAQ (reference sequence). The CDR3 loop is CASSLDRGTGELFF. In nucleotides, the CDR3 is TGTGCTAGCAGCTTGGACAGGGGGACCGGGGAGCTGTTTTTT.

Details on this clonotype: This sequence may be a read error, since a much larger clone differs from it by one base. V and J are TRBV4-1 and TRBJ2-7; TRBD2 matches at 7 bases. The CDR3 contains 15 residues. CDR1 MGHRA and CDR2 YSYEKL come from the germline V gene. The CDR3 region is CASSQDLAVTYERYF. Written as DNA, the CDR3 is TGCGCCAGCAGCCAAGATCTAGCGGTTACCTACGAGCGGTACTTC.

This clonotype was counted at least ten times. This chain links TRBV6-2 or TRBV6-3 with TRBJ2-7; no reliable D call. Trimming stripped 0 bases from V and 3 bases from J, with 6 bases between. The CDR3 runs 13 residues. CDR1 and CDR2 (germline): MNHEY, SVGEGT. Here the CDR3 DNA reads TGTGCCAGCAGTTACTCATACGACTACGAGCAGTACTTC. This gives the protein CASSYSYDYEQYF.

CDR3 sequence: CASSLRAGVLSYNEQFF. Written as DNA, the CDR3 is TGTGCCAGCAGCTTAAGGGCGGGAGTTCTCTCCTACAATGAGCAGTTCTTC. The chain couples TRBV7-6 to TRBJ2-1, with 7 bases lining up with TRBD2. CDR3 length: 17 amino acids. The V gene's germline CDR1 is SGHVS and CDR2 FNYEAQ. The J segment lost 0 bases and the V segment lost 2 bases, leaving 7 bases of the junction unmatched. Together with reference TRBV7-6 and TRBJ2-1, the CDR3 gives the full variable domain: GAGVSQSPRYKVTKRGQDVALRCDPISGHVSLYWYRQALGQGPEFLTYFNYEAQQDKSGLPNDRFSAERPEGSISTLTIQRTEQRDSAMYRCASSLRAGVLSYNEQFFGPGTRLTVL.

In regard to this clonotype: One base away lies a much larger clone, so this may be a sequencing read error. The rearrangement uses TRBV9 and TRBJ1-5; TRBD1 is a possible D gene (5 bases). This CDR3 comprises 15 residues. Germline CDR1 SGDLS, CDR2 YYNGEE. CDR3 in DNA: TGTGCCAGCAGCGTAGCAGGGTATAGCAATCAGCCCAAGCATTTT. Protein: CASSVAGYSNQPKHF.

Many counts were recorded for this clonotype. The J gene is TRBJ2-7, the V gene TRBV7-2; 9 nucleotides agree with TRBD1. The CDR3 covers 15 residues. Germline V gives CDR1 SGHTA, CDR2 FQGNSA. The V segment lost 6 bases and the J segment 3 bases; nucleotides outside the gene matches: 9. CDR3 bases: TGTGCCAGCAGTAAAACTGCGGGACAGGGCTACGAGCAGTACTTC. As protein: CASSKTAGQGYEQYF.

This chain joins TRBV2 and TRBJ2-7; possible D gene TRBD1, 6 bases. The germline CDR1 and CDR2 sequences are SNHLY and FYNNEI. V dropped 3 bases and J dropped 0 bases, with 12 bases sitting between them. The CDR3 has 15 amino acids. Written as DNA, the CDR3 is TGTGCCAGCAGTGACTCCCCAGGGGTCTCCTACGAGCAGTACTTC. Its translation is CASSDSPGVSYEQYF. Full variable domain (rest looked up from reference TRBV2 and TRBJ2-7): EPEVTQTPSHQVTQMGQEVILRCVPISNHLYFYWYRQILGQKVEFLVSFYNNEISEKSEIFDDQFSVERPDGSNFTLKIRSTKLEDSAMYFCASSDSPGVSYEQYFGPGTRLTVT.

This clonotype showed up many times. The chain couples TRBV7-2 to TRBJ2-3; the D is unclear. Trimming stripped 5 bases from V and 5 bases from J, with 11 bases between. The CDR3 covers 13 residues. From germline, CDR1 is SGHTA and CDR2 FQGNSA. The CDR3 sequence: CASSAVVRDTQYF. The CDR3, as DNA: TGTGCCAGCAGCGCCGTAGTGCGAGATACGCAGTATTTT.

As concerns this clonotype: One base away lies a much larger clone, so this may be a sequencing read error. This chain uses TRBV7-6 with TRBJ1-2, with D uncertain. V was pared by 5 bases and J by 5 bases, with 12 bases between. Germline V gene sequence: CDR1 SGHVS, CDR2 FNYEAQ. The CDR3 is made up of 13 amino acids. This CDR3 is CASSQLILYGYTF. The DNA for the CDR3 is TGTGCCAGCAGCCAACTGATCCTATATGGCTACACCTTC.

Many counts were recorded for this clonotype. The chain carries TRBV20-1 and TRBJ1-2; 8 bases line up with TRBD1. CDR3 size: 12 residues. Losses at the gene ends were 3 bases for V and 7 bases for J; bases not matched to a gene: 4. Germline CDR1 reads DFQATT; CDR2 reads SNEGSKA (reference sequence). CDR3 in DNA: TGCAGTGCTAGCCAGGACAGGGCTGGCTACACCTTC. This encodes CSASQDRAGYTF.

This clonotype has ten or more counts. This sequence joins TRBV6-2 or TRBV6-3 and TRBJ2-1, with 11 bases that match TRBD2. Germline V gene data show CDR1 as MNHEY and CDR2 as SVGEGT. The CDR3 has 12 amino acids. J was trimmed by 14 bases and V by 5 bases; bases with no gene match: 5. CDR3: CASSTSGSSKFF. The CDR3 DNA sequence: TGTGCCAGCAGTACTAGCGGGAGTAGTAAGTTCTTC.

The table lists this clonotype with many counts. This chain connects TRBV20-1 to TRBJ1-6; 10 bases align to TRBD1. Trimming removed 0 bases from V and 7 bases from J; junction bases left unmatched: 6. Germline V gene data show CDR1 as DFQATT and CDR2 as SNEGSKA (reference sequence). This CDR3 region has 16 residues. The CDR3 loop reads CSARDSGQGPNSPLHF. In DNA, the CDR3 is TGCAGTGCTAGAGATTCGGGACAGGGGCCAAATTCACCCCTCCACTTT.

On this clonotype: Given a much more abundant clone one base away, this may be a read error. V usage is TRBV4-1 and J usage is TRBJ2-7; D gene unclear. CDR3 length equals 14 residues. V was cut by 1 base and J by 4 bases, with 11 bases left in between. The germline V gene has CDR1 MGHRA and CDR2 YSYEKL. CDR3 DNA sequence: TGCGCCAGCAGCCAAGCGGAACAAAATTACGAGCAGTACGTC. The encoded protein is CASSQAEQNYEQYV.

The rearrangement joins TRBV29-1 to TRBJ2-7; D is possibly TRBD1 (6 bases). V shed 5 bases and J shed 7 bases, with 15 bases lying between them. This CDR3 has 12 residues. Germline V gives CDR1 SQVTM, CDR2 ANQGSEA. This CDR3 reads CSVRSGVGEQYF. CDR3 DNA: TGCAGCGTTCGTTCAGGGGTGGGGGAGCAGTACTTC.

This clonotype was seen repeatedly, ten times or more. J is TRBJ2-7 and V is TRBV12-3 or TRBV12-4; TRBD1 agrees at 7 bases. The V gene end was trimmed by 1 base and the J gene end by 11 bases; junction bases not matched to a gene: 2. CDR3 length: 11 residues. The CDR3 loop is CASSLGGGEYF. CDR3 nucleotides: TGTGCCAGCAGTTTAGGAGGGGGCGAGTACTTC.

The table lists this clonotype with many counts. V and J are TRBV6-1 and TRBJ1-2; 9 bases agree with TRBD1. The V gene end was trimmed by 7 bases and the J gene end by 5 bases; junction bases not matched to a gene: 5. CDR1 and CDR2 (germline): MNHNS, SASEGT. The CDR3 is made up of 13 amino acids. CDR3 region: CASMGQGRYGYTF. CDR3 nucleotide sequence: TGTGCCAGCATGGGACAGGGTCGATATGGCTACACCTTC.

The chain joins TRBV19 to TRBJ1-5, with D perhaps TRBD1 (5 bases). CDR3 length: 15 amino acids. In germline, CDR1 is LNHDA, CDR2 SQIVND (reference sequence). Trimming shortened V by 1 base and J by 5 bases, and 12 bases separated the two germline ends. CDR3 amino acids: CASSIGRRDYQPQHF. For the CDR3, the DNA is TGTGCCAGTAGTATAGGTCGCAGGGATTATCAGCCCCAGCATTTT.

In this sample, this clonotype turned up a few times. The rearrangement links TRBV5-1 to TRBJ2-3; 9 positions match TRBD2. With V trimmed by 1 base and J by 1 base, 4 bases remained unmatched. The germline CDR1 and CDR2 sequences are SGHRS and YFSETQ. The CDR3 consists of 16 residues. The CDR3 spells CASSLRLAGRTDTQYF. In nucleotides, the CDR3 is TGCGCCAGCAGCTTGAGGCTAGCGGGGCGCACAGATACGCAGTATTTT. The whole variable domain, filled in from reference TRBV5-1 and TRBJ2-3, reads KAGVTQTPRYLIKTRGQQVTLSCSPISGHRSVSWYQQTPGQGLQFLFEYFSETQRNKGNFPGRFSGRQFSNSRSEMNVSTLELGDSALYLCASSLRLAGRTDTQYFGPGTRLTVL.

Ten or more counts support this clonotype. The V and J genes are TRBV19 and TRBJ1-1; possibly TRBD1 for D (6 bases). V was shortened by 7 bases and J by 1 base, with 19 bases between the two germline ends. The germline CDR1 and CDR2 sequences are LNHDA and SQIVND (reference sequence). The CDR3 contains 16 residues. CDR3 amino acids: CASIGGALGGNTEAFF. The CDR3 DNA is TGTGCCAGTATAGGGGGGGCGCTTGGAGGGAACACTGAAGCTTTCTTT.

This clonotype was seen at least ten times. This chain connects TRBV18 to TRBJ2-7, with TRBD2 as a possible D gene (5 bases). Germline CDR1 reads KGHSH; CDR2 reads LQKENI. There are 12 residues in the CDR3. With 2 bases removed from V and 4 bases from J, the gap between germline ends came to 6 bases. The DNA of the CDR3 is TGTGCCAGCTCACCAAGGGAGTACGAGCAGTACTTC. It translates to CASSPREYEQYF.

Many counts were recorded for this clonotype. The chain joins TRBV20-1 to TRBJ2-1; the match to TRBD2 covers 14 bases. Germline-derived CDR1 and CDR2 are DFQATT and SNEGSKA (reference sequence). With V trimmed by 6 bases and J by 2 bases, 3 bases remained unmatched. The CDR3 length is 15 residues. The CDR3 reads CSARTSGGTYNEQFF. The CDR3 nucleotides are TGCAGTGCAAGGACTAGCGGGGGGACCTACAATGAGCAGTTCTTC.

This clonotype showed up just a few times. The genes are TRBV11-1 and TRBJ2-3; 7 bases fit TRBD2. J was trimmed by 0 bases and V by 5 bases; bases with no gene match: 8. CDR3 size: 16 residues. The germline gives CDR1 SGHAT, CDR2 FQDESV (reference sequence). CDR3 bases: TGTGCCAGCAGCGAAGGGACTACCCCTAGCACAGATACGCAGTATTTT. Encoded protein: CASSEGTTPSTDTQYF.

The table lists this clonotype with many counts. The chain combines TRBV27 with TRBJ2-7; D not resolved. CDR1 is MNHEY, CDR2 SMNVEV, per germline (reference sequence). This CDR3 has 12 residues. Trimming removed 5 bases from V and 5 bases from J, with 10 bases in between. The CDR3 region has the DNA TGTGCCAGCAGTCACCTGGGGAACGAGCAGTACTTC. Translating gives CASSHLGNEQYF.

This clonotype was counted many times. The CDR3 is CASSPMGETQYF. For the CDR3, the DNA is TGTGCCAGCAGCCCAATGGGGGAGACCCAGTACTTC. This rearrangement joins TRBV7-2 to TRBJ2-5; no definite D call. CDR3 length equals 12 residues. CDR1 and CDR2 (germline): SGHTA, FQGNSA. Trimming took off 5 bases at V and 5 bases at J, with 9 bases between the two ends. The entire variable domain, with the rest obtained from reference TRBV7-2 and TRBJ2-5, is as follows: GAGVSQSPSNKVTEKGKDVELRCDPISGHTALYWYRQSLGQGLEFLIYFQGNSAPDKSGLPSDRFSAERTGGSVSTLTIQRTQQEDSAVYLCASSPMGETQYFGPGTRLLVL.

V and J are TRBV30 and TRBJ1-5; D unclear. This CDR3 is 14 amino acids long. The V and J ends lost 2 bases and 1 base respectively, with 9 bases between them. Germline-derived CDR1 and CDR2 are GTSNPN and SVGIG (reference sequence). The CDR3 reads CAWSMLDSNQPQHF. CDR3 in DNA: TGTGCCTGGAGTATGCTGGACAGCAATCAGCCCCAGCATTTT.

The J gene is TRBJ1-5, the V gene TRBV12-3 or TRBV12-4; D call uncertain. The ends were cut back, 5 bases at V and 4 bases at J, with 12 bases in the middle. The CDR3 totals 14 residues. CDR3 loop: CASSPVQTNQPQHF. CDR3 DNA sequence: TGTGCCAGCAGTCCGGTACAGACAAATCAGCCCCAGCATTTT.